The entry below gives a single T cell receptor (beta chain) sequence along with its context. Sequencing was performed with immunoSEQ multiplex PCR; in TCRdb, only in-frame clones are kept and a portion is missing. This table has around 150,000 clones, around 84% appearing once. This specimen belongs to a study of cytotoxic CD8 clonotypes in ibrutinib-treated CLL. V dropped 5 bases and J dropped 10 bases, with 21 bases sitting between them. CDR1 and CDR2 (germline): SGHVS, FNYEAQ. This CDR3 has 16 residues. Material: PBMCs, obtained after 12 months of ibrutinib treatment. The clonotype was recovered from a human donor with chronic lymphocytic leukemia. The V and J genes are TRBV7-6 and TRBJ1-6; no firm D call. Here the CDR3 reads CASSPTPTDIGSPLHF. CDR3 nucleotides: TGTGCCAGCAGCCCTACGCCTACGGATATTGGCTCACCCCTCCACTTT.